Sequencing of this T cell receptor beta chain was carried out in a study of T cell responses to AZD1222 COVID-19 vaccine. Across the whole study: Second-dose timings of about 4 or about 12 weeks were pooled.

Repertoires were generated with immunoSEQ multiplex PCR, while TCRdb's copy carries only in-frame clones and drops some. The table shows more than 110,000 clones, with roughly 90% occurring only once. The CDR3 runs to 17 residues. V shed 1 base and J 7 bases; nucleotides not matched to a gene: 13. Germline V gene sequence: CDR1 MGHRA, CDR2 YSYEKL. The chain is built from TRBV4-1 and TRBJ2-5; 9 bases line up with TRBD2. The receptor comes from an adult in good health. Sequences were derived from peripheral blood, sampled on day 0 of AZD1222 vaccination. The DNA of the CDR3 is TGCGCCAGCAGCCAAGTTATAGCGGGAGTTCAATTTGGGACCCAGTACTTC. Its protein is CASSQVIAGVQFGTQYF.